This entry is about one TCR beta chain. The data were obtained in a study of blood T cell repertoires in COVID-19. Study background: Acute and convalescent COVID-19 samples came from the United States, Italy and Spain. The cDNA or gDNA used as material had been derived from T cells, B-cell-depleted T cells, or PBMCs.

Generated by immunoSEQ multiplex PCR, the TCRdb table keeps only in-frame clones and is missing some. The data contain about 200,000 clones, 75% to 90% of them singletons. Germline V gene data show CDR1 as LNHDA and CDR2 as SQIVND (reference sequence). V gave up 8 bases and J gave up 8 bases, with 12 bases separating them. The CDR3 consists of 11 residues. The sequenced sample was PBMCs or T cells enriched from blood (not recorded which). The TCR sequence derives from a woman in her thirties who had recovered from COVID-19. The chain joins TRBV19 to TRBJ1-1, with D maybe TRBD1 (5 bases). The CDR3: CASVSGREAFF. DNA of the CDR3: TGTGCCAGTGTCTCAGGGAGGGAAGCTTTCTTT. Drawing the rest from reference TRBV19 and TRBJ1-1, the complete variable domain is DGGITQSPKYLFRKEGQNVTLSCEQNLNHDAMYWYRQDPGQGLRLIYYSQIVNDFQKGDIAEGYSVSREKKESFPLTVTSAQKNPTAFYLCASVSGREAFFGQGTRLTVV.